These 6 T cell receptor beta chains originate from one sample sequenced in a study of graft-versus-host responses after intestinal transplantation. The graft tissue was processed, and this released both intraepithelial and lamina propria lymphocytes. This table comes from immunoSEQ multiplex PCR, and its TCRdb copy is limited to in-frame clones, with some not included. The sample shows approximately 14,000 clones, 70% to 75% of them seen only once. The sequencing here drew on ileum tissue, taken 16 days after intestinal transplant. The receptors originated from a human patient who received an intestinal transplant, so some T cells may come from the graft donor.

This clone was recorded a few times. This chain connects TRBV5-5 to TRBJ2-7; TRBD1 matches at 7 bases. The length of the CDR3 is 14 residues. V gave up 3 bases and J gave up 2 bases; unmatched junction bases: 5. Germline CDR1 SGHKS, CDR2 YYEKEE (reference sequence). The CDR3 sequence is CASSSRQGAYEQYF. CDR3 nucleotide sequence: TGTGCCAGCAGCTCCCGACAGGGCGCCTACGAGCAGTACTTC. Looking up the rest from reference TRBV5-5 and TRBJ2-7 gives the full variable domain: DAGVTQSPTHLIKTRGQQVTLRCSPISGHKSVSWYQQVLGQGPQFIFQYYEKEERGRGNFPDRFSARQFPNYSSELNVNALLLGDSALYLCASSSRQGAYEQYFGPGTRLTVT.

The V call is TRBV7-6, the J call TRBJ2-1; D perhaps matches TRBD2 (5 bases). CDR1 SGHVS and CDR2 FNYEAQ come from the germline V gene. There are 16 residues in the CDR3. Trimming stripped 4 bases from V and 2 bases from J, with 15 bases between. In DNA, the CDR3 is TGTGCCAGCAGCTCAGACCCTAGCTATCCCTACAATGAGCAGTTCTTC. Protein sequence: CASSSDPSYPYNEQFF.

V and J are TRBV6-5 and TRBJ2-2, with TRBD1 matching 8 bases. Germline CDR1 MNHEY, CDR2 SVGAGI. Trimming cost V 2 bases and J 4 bases; bases outside gene matches: 6. The CDR3 extends over 16 amino acids. CDR3 region: CASSYAGQGGTGELFF. The CDR3 DNA reads as TGTGCCAGCAGTTACGCCGGACAGGGTGGCACCGGGGAGCTGTTTTTT.

A note on this clone: The junction and the germline gene differ at one end; a read error may be behind it. This chain joins TRBV28 and TRBJ1-4, with 8 bases matching TRBD1. This CDR3 is 16 amino acids long. Germline values: CDR1 MDHEN, CDR2 SYDVKM. The CDR3 sequence is CASSFGQGRTSEKLFF. As DNA, the CDR3 is TGTGCCAGCAGTTTCGGACAGGGAAGGACTAGTGAAAAACTGTTTTTT. The full variable domain, rest sourced from reference TRBV28 and TRBJ1-4, is DVKVTQSSRYLVKRTGEKVFLECVQDMDHENMFWYRQDPGLGLRLIYFSYDVKMKEKGDIPEGYSVSREKKERFSLILESASTNQTSMYLCASSFGQGRTSEKLFFGSGTQLSVL.

The J gene is TRBJ1-2, the V gene TRBV28; a weak D match, TRBD1 (6 bases). This CDR3 has 13 amino acids. The V end lost 6 bases, the J end lost 1 base, and 9 bases lay between the germline ends. CDR1 MDHEN and CDR2 SYDVKM come from the germline V gene. CDR3: CASSPDSNYGYTF. The CDR3 bases are TGTGCCAGCAGCCCGGACAGTAACTATGGCTACACCTTC.

The chain uses TRBV25-1 and TRBJ2-2; maybe TRBD1 (5 bases). The germline V and J ends were trimmed by 5 bases and 2 bases, with 15 bases remaining between them. CDR3 size: 16 residues. CDR1 and CDR2 (germline): MGHDK, SYGVNS. CDR3 in amino acids: CASSLQAEVNTGELFF. CDR3 DNA: TGTGCCAGCAGTTTACAGGCTGAAGTCAACACCGGGGAGCTGTTTTTT.